This T cell receptor beta chain was sequenced for a study of technical replicates of blood from a few donors listed by TCRdb under 2017. Comments on this clone: There is no known antigen for this receptor. No clone much larger than this one lies a single base away; base qualities are absent.

In the germline V gene, CDR1 corresponds to SGHTA and CDR2 to FQGNSA. The CDR3 spans 13 residues, from the cysteine through the phenylalanine. Only the CDR3 part of the read is kept: 39 bases, read in frame from the first base. V is pared back by 4 bases and J by 1 base, with 7 bases lying between the germline termini. Libraries were made using the immunoSEQ multiplex PCR assay. TCRdb limited this immuneACCESS table to in-frame rearrangements with V and J called. A share of clones is missing; checked studies link under half to unresolved V genes, and the rest is unexplained. Present in this sample are approximately 84,000 clones, nearly 98% of which were seen just once. The top ten constitute around 0.15% of the sample.

The V and J genes are TRBV7-2 and TRBJ1-1; confidence is insufficient to name the D gene. The TCR originated in a human donor in good health. The sequencing sample was made of T cells isolated from PBMCs. Here is the DNA: TGTGCCAGCAGCTCCGGGTGGAACACTGAAGCTTTCTTT. It translates to CASSSGWNTEAFF.